These T cell receptor beta chains were read from a single sample in a study of OX40 agonist ivuxolimab in advanced cancers. Sequencing used immunoSEQ multiplex PCR; TCRdb keeps in-frame clones, though not all of them. The repertoire holds roughly 76,000 clones, with around nine tenths as singletons. The material was CD4+ or CD8+ T cells sorted from blood, obtained in a trial of the OX40 agonist ivuxolimab. Every receptor here comes from an adult with an advanced solid tumor such as melanoma, head and neck, liver or kidney cancer. Each CDR3 is given with its conserved first and last residue. The D gene is left open where the match is weak. Size is omitted from some rows. Given values are once, few, many or a class for expanded clones.

j_call	v_call	d_call	clone_size	cdr3_aa	cdr3_nt
TRBJ2-1	TRBV28	NA	NA	CASSPHGASRNEQFF	TGTGCCAGCAGCCCCCATGGAGCTAGCCGTAATGAGCAGTTCTTC
TRBJ1-1	TRBV27	NA	NA	CAGPPGVWDDTEAFF	TGTGCCGGACCCCCAGGGGTTTGGGATGACACTGAAGCTTTCTTT
TRBJ2-7	TRBV19	NA	NA	CASSMNRGVFEQYF	TGTGCCAGTAGTATGAATCGGGGAGTTTTCGAGCAGTACTTC
TRBJ2-3	TRBV10-3	NA	NA	CAISDYSRIGFTDTQYF	TGTGCCATCAGTGACTATTCGAGGATAGGATTCACAGATACGCAGTATTTT
TRBJ2-7	TRBV7-9	TRBD1	NA	CASSLGQGGGQYF	TGTGCCAGCAGCTTGGGACAGGGTGGAGGGCAGTACTTC
TRBJ2-2	TRBV28	TRBD1	NA	CASSFPGQGVGPTGELFF	TGTGCCAGCAGTTTCCCGGGACAGGGGGTGGGACCAACCGGGGAGCTGTTTTTT
TRBJ2-1	TRBV7-2	NA	NA	CASSLEASRASYNEQFF	TGTGCCAGCAGCTTAGAGGCTAGCAGGGCCTCCTACAATGAGCAGTTCTTC
TRBJ2-1	TRBV5-1	NA	NA	CASSLEGSSYNEQFF	TGCGCCAGCAGCTTGGAAGGGAGCTCCTACAATGAGCAGTTCTTC
TRBJ2-7	TRBV7-8	NA	NA	CASSFMAVGEQYF	TGTGCCAGCAGCTTTATGGCTGTGGGGGAGCAGTACTTC
TRBJ1-5	TRBV6-5	NA	NA	CASSRGRNQPQHF	TGTGCCAGCAGCAGGGGTAGGAATCAGCCCCAGCATTTT
TRBJ2-2	TRBV30	NA	NA	CAWSVRRGRNTGELFF	TGTGCCTGGAGTGTCAGGAGGGGACGGAACACCGGGGAGCTGTTTTTT
TRBJ2-1	TRBV30	NA	NA	CAWYSGAGEQFF	TGTGCCTGGTACTCGGGGGCTGGAGAGCAGTTCTTC
TRBJ1-5	TRBV6-5	NA	NA	CASRTDPDSNQPQHF	TGTGCCAGCAGAACAGATCCCGATAGCAATCAGCCCCAGCATTTT
TRBJ2-6	TRBV6-4	NA	NA	CASSEKGPSSSGANVLTF	TGTGCCAGCAGTGAGAAGGGCCCGTCAAGCTCTGGGGCCAACGTCCTGACTTTC
TRBJ1-2	TRBV6-5	NA	NA	CASQDFEGYTF	TGTGCCAGCCAGGACTTCGAGGGCTACACCTTC
TRBJ2-2	TRBV28	NA	few	CASSFLSLRLTGELFF	TGTGCCAGCAGTTTCCTCTCTCTGCGGCTCACCGGGGAGCTGTTTTTT
TRBJ2-1	TRBV9	NA	NA	CASSGSYKQFF	TGTGCCAGCAGCGGTAGCTATAAGCAGTTCTTC
TRBJ1-6	TRBV30	NA	NA	CGVQGAGNSPLHF	TGTGGCGTACAGGGAGCGGGTAATTCACCCCTCCACTTT
TRBJ1-1	TRBV6-1	NA	NA	CASSESLAAYTEAFF	TGTGCCAGCAGTGAAAGTCTGGCGGCTTACACTGAAGCTTTCTTT
TRBJ2-7	TRBV28	NA	NA	CASSFNTYRAYEQYF	TGTGCCAGCAGTTTCAACACCTATCGAGCCTACGAGCAGTACTTC
TRBJ2-3	TRBV10-1	TRBD1	NA	CASSPWQGASTDTQYF	TGCGCCAGCAGCCCGTGGCAGGGGGCTAGCACAGATACGCAGTATTTT
TRBJ2-5	TRBV9	NA	NA	CASSVGSSGGLEETQYF	TGTGCCAGCAGCGTAGGTAGTTCCGGTGGGCTTGAAGAGACCCAGTACTTC
TRBJ1-1	TRBV7-9	NA	NA	CASSLLGGSKPTEAFF	TGTGCCAGCAGCTTGCTGGGAGGGTCAAAACCTACCGAAGCTTTCTTT
TRBJ1-2	TRBV6-5	TRBD1	NA	CASSYRQTGAYGYTF	TGTGCCAGCAGTTACCGCCAAACAGGGGCCTATGGCTACACCTTC
TRBJ1-5	TRBV15	TRBD1	NA	CATSTAGQINQPQHF	TGTGCCACCAGCACTGCGGGACAGATTAATCAGCCCCAGCATTTT
TRBJ2-7	TRBV19	NA	NA	CASRAGAVSEQYF	TGTGCCAGTAGGGCCGGCGCAGTGAGCGAGCAGTACTTC
TRBJ2-2	TRBV11-3	NA	once	CASSLGMGIFTGELFF	TGTGCCAGCAGCTTAGGAATGGGAATCTTCACCGGGGAGCTGTTTTTT
TRBJ2-2	TRBV11-2	NA	NA	CASSFGSTGELFF	TGTGCCAGCAGCTTTGGATCCACCGGGGAGCTGTTTTTT
TRBJ2-1	TRBV7-2	NA	NA	CASSLELAWEQFF	TGTGCCAGCAGCTTAGAGCTAGCATGGGAGCAGTTCTTC
TRBJ2-5	TRBV30	NA	NA	CAWSWSPGETQYF	TGTGCCTGGAGTTGGTCCCCAGGAGAGACCCAGTACTTC
TRBJ2-7	TRBV7-2	TRBD1	NA	CASSFDRAEQYF	TGTGCCAGCAGCTTTGACAGGGCCGAGCAGTACTTC
TRBJ1-5	TRBV7-6	NA	few	CASSDSNQPQHF	TGTGCCAGCAGTGATAGCAATCAGCCCCAGCATTTT
TRBJ2-1	TRBV28	NA	NA	CASSLGGRTYNEQFF	TGTGCCAGCAGTTTAGGCGGCAGAACCTACAATGAGCAGTTCTTC
TRBJ1-5	TRBV19	TRBD1	NA	CASSQGAAVQPQHF	TGTGCCAGTAGCCAGGGGGCGGCGGTTCAGCCCCAGCATTTT
TRBJ1-2	TRBV9	TRBD1	NA	CASSVTQTGEGYTF	TGTGCCAGCAGCGTAACCCAAACAGGGGAAGGCTACACCTTC
TRBJ2-1	TRBV21-1	NA	NA	CASSSTPDKVGPYNEQFF	TGTGCCAGCAGCTCCACGCCCGACAAGGTCGGACCTTACAATGAGCAGTTCTTC
TRBJ2-5	TRBV9	TRBD1	NA	CASSVESQGVATQYF	TGTGCCAGCAGCGTAGAATCGCAGGGGGTGGCGACCCAGTACTTC
TRBJ1-4	TRBV13	NA	NA	CASSRRDGSRGYEKLFF	TGTGCCAGCAGCAGGCGGGACGGCTCTCGGGGATACGAAAAACTGTTTTTT
TRBJ2-5	TRBV2	TRBD2	NA	CASGLAGAGQETQYF	TGTGCCAGCGGACTAGCGGGAGCGGGTCAAGAGACCCAGTACTTC
TRBJ2-5	TRBV19	TRBD2	NA	CASSIGTSGKETQYF	TGTGCCAGTAGTATAGGGACTAGCGGGAAAGAGACCCAGTACTTC
TRBJ1-4	TRBV5-8	NA	NA	CASSPQFSTNEKLFF	TGTGCCAGCAGCCCGCAGTTTTCAACTAATGAAAAACTGTTTTTT
TRBJ1-3	TRBV4-1	NA	NA	CASSQVRGRENTIYF	TGCGCCAGCAGCCAAGTCAGAGGCAGGGAGAACACCATATATTTT
TRBJ2-1	TRBV2	TRBD1	few	CASRMTGAYNEQFF	TGTGCCAGCAGGATGACAGGGGCCTACAATGAGCAGTTCTTC